The T cell receptor (beta chain) described here comes from a study of cytomegalovirus exposure and HLA in healthy donors. Study background: Earlier findings included over 90 million unique TCR beta sequences obtained from 170 million or so T cells.

PCR amplification relied on 60 Vbeta primers (plus 13 Jbeta primers). Some clones are missing from TCRdb's copy, which holds only in-frame ones; the method was immunoSEQ multiplex PCR. The repertoire holds some 180,000 clones, more than 75% seen once, with about 2.5% in the top ten. The V and J ends lost 3 bases and 1 base respectively, with 8 bases between them. The CDR3 spans 14 residues. CDR1 is SGHTA, CDR2 FQGNSA, per germline. A remark on this clone: Its antigen is undetermined.

Broader study findings: In a later analysis, donors in an Asian-associated ancestry cluster reportedly had fewer N-insertions in productive TCRs than the cohort mean. The study put 160 or so TCR beta chains on its list as cytomegalovirus-associated. Cytomegalovirus status was reportedly diagnosed by the classifier with high specificity and sensitivity.

This chain links TRBV7-2 with TRBJ2-3; no clear D. The sequenced material came from PBMCs. The clonotype was recovered from a young woman in good health and CMV-seropositive. CDR3 loop: CASSFRQGTDTQYF. The CDR3 DNA follows: TGTGCCAGCAGCTTTCGCCAGGGCACAGATACGCAGTATTTT.